Below, 25 T cell receptor beta chains from the same sample are listed, as sequenced in a study of shared clonotypes between healthy human individuals. Cells designated naive CD8 were CD45RO-negative and were positively selected for CCR7, with terminally differentiated effector memory CD45RA+ cells excluded. The protocol was immunoSEQ multiplex PCR, while the TCRdb copy is restricted to in-frame clones and leaves out a portion. The table shows about 2.1 million clones, with approximately 94% occurring only once. The specimen was naive CD8+ T cells from PBMCs. The origin of the receptors is a man aged 18 to 35 in good health. Some clones in this sample may be carry-over from other donors' samples.

This chain connects TRBV7-2 to TRBJ2-3, with D possibly being TRBD2 (6 bases). V lost 3 bases and J 2 bases, leaving 21 bases between the germline ends. CDR1 and CDR2 (germline): SGHTA, FQGNSA. The CDR3 has 18 residues. Here the CDR3 reads CASSFPVASENPTDTQYF. CDR3 coding DNA: TGTGCCAGCAGCTTCCCGGTGGCTAGCGAGAACCCCACAGATACGCAGTATTTT. The full variable domain, in which reference TRBV7-2 and TRBJ2-3 provide the parts outside the CDR3, is GAGVSQSPSNKVTEKGKDVELRCDPISGHTALYWYRQSLGQGLEFLIYFQGNSAPDKSGLPSDRFSAERTGGSVSTLTIQRTQQEDSAVYLCASSFPVASENPTDTQYFGPGTRLTVL.

V gene TRBV29-1 combines with J gene TRBJ1-2; D is perhaps TRBD1 (5 bases). Germline CDR1 reads SQVTM; CDR2 reads ANQGSEA. V was cut by 6 bases and J by 4 bases, with 9 bases left in between. The length of the CDR3 is 11 residues. This chain's CDR3 is CSVEDTYGYTF. CDR3 in DNA: TGCAGCGTCGAGGACACCTATGGCTACACCTTC. Combining the CDR3 with reference TRBV29-1 and TRBJ1-2 gives the whole variable domain SAVISQKPSRDICQRGTSLTIQCQVDSQVTMMFWYRQQPGQSLTLIATANQGSEATYESGFVIDKFPISRPNLTFSTLTVSNMSPEDSSIYLCSVEDTYGYTFGSGTRLTVV.

The chain joins TRBV10-2 to TRBJ2-7, with D tentatively TRBD1 (5 bases). The CDR3 loop spans 13 amino acids. In germline, CDR1 is WSHSY, CDR2 SAAADI. With 2 bases removed from V and 3 bases from J, the gap between germline ends came to 8 bases. The CDR3 DNA reads TGCGCCAGCAGTGAGATCCAGGGCTACGAGCAGTACTTC. Its translation: CASSEIQGYEQYF.

The V call is TRBV7-2, the J call TRBJ1-3; tentatively, D is TRBD1 (5 bases). This CDR3 is built from 15 residues. Germline CDR1 and CDR2: SGHTA and FQGNSA. V shed 5 bases and J shed 2 bases, with 13 bases lying between them. CDR3 protein: CASSPGWGPGNTIYF. CDR3 in DNA: TGTGCCAGCAGCCCAGGCTGGGGCCCTGGAAACACCATATATTTT.

This chain links TRBV11-2 with TRBJ1-2; D perhaps matches TRBD1 (5 bases). CDR1 SGHAT and CDR2 FQNNGV come from the germline V gene. V lost 5 bases, J lost 8 bases, and 21 bases lay in between. This CDR3 has 15 residues. The chain's CDR3 is CASSPVRGGTEGYTF. CDR3 coding DNA: TGTGCCAGCAGCCCAGTTCGGGGAGGGACGGAGGGCTACACCTTC.

V usage is TRBV11-2 and J usage is TRBJ2-7, with D tentatively TRBD2 (5 bases). CDR3 length: 13 residues. Trimming removed 3 bases from V and 4 bases from J, with 10 bases in between. The V gene's germline CDR1 is SGHAT and CDR2 FQNNGV. In DNA form, the CDR3 reads TGTGCCAGCAGCTTGGGTCGGGAATACGAGCAGTACTTC. The encoded protein is CASSLGREYEQYF.

The chain uses TRBV29-1 and TRBJ2-2; D unresolved. Germline V gene sequence: CDR1 SQVTM, CDR2 ANQGSEA. The CDR3 runs to 12 residues. V lost 4 bases to trimming and J lost 3 bases, with 6 bases between them. This chain's CDR3 is CSVAADTGELFF. The CDR3 coding sequence is TGCAGCGTTGCCGCGGACACCGGGGAGCTGTTTTTT.

A remark on this clone: This sample includes further DNA sequences coding for the same CDR3. The chain combines TRBV19 with TRBJ2-1; 7 bases align to TRBD2. Germline CDR1 LNHDA, CDR2 SQIVND (reference sequence). J gave up 6 bases and V 3 bases, and 8 bases lay outside the gene matches. This CDR3 comprises 15 residues. CDR3 sequence reads: CASSITAGEGNEQFF. The CDR3, as DNA: TGTGCCAGTAGTATTACCGCGGGAGAGGGCAATGAGCAGTTCTTC. Complete variable domain (other parts from reference TRBV19 and TRBJ2-1): DGGITQSPKYLFRKEGQNVTLSCEQNLNHDAMYWYRQDPGQGLRLIYYSQIVNDFQKGDIAEGYSVSREKKESFPLTVTSAQKNPTAFYLCASSITAGEGNEQFFGPGTRLTVL.

Comment on this clone: The sample holds other DNA sequences that translate to the same CDR3. This chain uses TRBV19 with TRBJ1-1; maybe TRBD1 (5 bases). Germline CDR1 reads LNHDA; CDR2 reads SQIVND (reference sequence). Trimming pared 3 bases from V and 8 bases from J, leaving 7 bases between. This CDR3 region has 11 residues. The CDR3 DNA sequence: TGTGCCAGTAGTATTTGGACAGAAGCTTTCTTT. Translating it yields CASSIWTEAFF.

This clone was seen a single time. J is TRBJ1-1 and V is TRBV27; D is ambiguous. V lost 6 bases to trimming and J lost 1 base, with 12 bases between them. The V gene's germline CDR1 is MNHEY and CDR2 SMNVEV (reference sequence). This CDR3 contains 14 residues. The chain's CDR3 is CASRRVPGNTEAFF. CDR3 DNA sequence: TGTGCCAGCAGACGAGTGCCTGGGAACACTGAAGCTTTCTTT.

This rearrangement joins TRBV5-4 to TRBJ1-1; D is possibly TRBD1 (6 bases). V was trimmed by 3 bases and J by 8 bases, leaving 17 bases between them. CDR3 length equals 14 residues. The germline V gene encodes CDR1 SGHNT and CDR2 YYREEE (reference sequence). The CDR3 DNA reads TGTGCCAGCAGCTGGGGGCGGGGGGACCAAGAAGCTTTCTTT. Protein product: CASSWGRGDQEAFF.

The chain recombines TRBV9 with TRBJ2-1; a possible D gene is TRBD2 (5 bases). V was shortened by 0 bases and J by 9 bases, with 10 bases between the two germline ends. This CDR3 region has 13 residues. Germline CDR1 SGDLS, CDR2 YYNGEE. The CDR3 DNA reads as TGTGCCAGCAGCGTAGCTACTAGTCTTGAGCAGTTCTTC. Translating gives CASSVATSLEQFF.

The chain couples TRBV15 to TRBJ1-5; no reliable D call. Germline V lookup: CDR1 LNHNV, CDR2 YYDKDF (reference sequence). CDR3 size: 12 residues. V was pared by 6 bases and J by 4 bases, with 7 bases between. CDR3 region: CATRDGNQPQHF. In DNA, the CDR3 is TGTGCCACCAGGGACGGTAATCAGCCCCAGCATTTT.

With respect to this clone: Other DNA sequences from this sample encode an identical CDR3 as well. CDR3: CASSVGGRNEQYF. Here the CDR3 DNA reads TGTGCCAGCAGCGTTGGGGGAAGGAACGAGCAGTACTTC. The V call is TRBV9, the J call TRBJ2-7, with D possibly called TRBD1 or TRBD2 (5 bases each). The CDR3 runs to 13 residues. CDR1 and CDR2 (germline): SGDLS, YYNGEE. Trimming took off 2 bases at V and 5 bases at J, with 11 bases between the two ends. Together with reference TRBV9 and TRBJ2-7, the CDR3 gives the full variable domain: DSGVTQTPKHLITATGQRVTLRCSPRSGDLSVYWYQQSLDQGLQFLIQYYNGEERAKGNILERFSAQQFPDLHSELNLSSLELGDSALYFCASSVGGRNEQYFGPGTRLTVT.

The rearrangement joins TRBV7-2 to TRBJ2-7; D not resolved. V was pared by 2 bases and J by 7 bases, with 12 bases between. The germline gives CDR1 SGHTA, CDR2 FQGNSA. This CDR3 comprises 13 residues. The CDR3 loop is CASSLLTRREQYF. The CDR3 nucleotides read TGTGCCAGCAGCTTATTAACGAGACGGGAGCAGTACTTC.

The chain recombines TRBV4-2 with TRBJ2-5, with D perhaps being TRBD1 or TRBD2 (6 bases each). This CDR3 has 17 amino acids. Trimming took 0 bases from V and 0 from J, leaving 14 bases between them. Germline CDR1 LGHNA, CDR2 YNFKEQ. Here the CDR3 reads CASSQEEGGQYQETQYF. The CDR3 DNA follows: TGTGCCAGCAGCCAAGAAGAGGGGGGCCAGTACCAAGAGACCCAGTACTTC.

This chain links TRBV5-1 with TRBJ1-1; the D is unclear. The CDR3 spans 14 residues. Germline V gives CDR1 SGHRS, CDR2 YFSETQ. Trimming took off 0 bases at V and 1 base at J, with 7 bases between the two ends. The CDR3 loop is CASSLGQRNTEAFF. DNA for the CDR3: TGCGCCAGCAGCTTGGGCCAGCGGAACACTGAAGCTTTCTTT.

V and J are TRBV15 and TRBJ1-2; D is unclear. V was clipped by 2 bases and J by 8 bases, with 9 bases between them. CDR3 length equals 12 residues. CDR1 and CDR2 (germline): LNHNV, YYDKDF (reference sequence). CDR3 nucleotides: TGTGCCACCAGCAGATCTCGGAGAGGCTACACCTTC. As protein: CATSRSRRGYTF.

The chain links TRBV2 to TRBJ2-2, with D unresolved. CDR1 and CDR2 (germline): SNHLY, FYNNEI. This CDR3 comprises 12 residues. With 6 bases removed from V and 2 bases from J, the gap between germline ends came to 4 bases. The CDR3 coding sequence is TGTGCCAGCAGGCTTAACACCGGGGAGCTGTTTTTT. Residues: CASRLNTGELFF.

The CDR3 sequence: CASSVVDGAHYGYTF. CDR3 sequence (DNA): TGTGCCAGCAGCGTAGTAGACGGGGCCCACTATGGCTACACCTTC. The rearrangement uses TRBV9 and TRBJ1-2; tentatively, D is TRBD1 (5 bases). Germline CDR1 reads SGDLS; CDR2 reads YYNGEE. The V gene lost 0 bases and the J gene lost 3 bases, with 12 bases spanning the gap. This CDR3 is built from 15 residues.

The chain has TRBV27 and TRBJ2-1; either TRBD1 or TRBD2 may fit D (6 bases each). The CDR3 has 15 amino acids. The V gene lost 8 bases and the J gene lost 5 bases, with 19 bases spanning the gap. Per the germline V gene, CDR1 is MNHEY and CDR2 is SMNVEV (reference sequence). The DNA of the CDR3 is TGTGCCAGCTCCCTTAGGGGGGTATGGGACAATGAGCAGTTCTTC. Translating gives CASSLRGVWDNEQFF.

The chain has TRBV5-1 and TRBJ2-7; 13 bases are a match to TRBD2. Germline CDR1 is SGHRS and CDR2 is YFSETQ. The junction had 6 bases not matched to a gene; V was cut back by 1 base and J by 5 bases. CDR3 length equals 16 residues. In nucleotides, the CDR3 is TGCGCCAGCAGCTTGAGACTAGCGGGAGGAAGGGACGAGCAGTACTTC. Translation gives CASSLRLAGGRDEQYF. The variable domain in full, with the rest retrieved from reference TRBV5-1 and TRBJ2-7, is KAGVTQTPRYLIKTRGQQVTLSCSPISGHRSVSWYQQTPGQGLQFLFEYFSETQRNKGNFPGRFSGRQFSNSRSEMNVSTLELGDSALYLCASSLRLAGGRDEQYFGPGTRLTVT.

Worth noting for this clone: Distinct nucleotide sequences in the sample also encode this CDR3. V and J are TRBV11-2 and TRBJ2-5; D uncertain. Per germline, CDR1 SGHAT and CDR2 FQNNGV. V dropped 1 base and J dropped 5 bases, with 2 bases sitting between them. The CDR3 has 11 amino acids. CDR3 sequence: CASSLVETQYF. DNA for the CDR3: TGTGCCAGCAGCTTAGTGGAGACCCAGTACTTC.

The rearrangement joins TRBV10-3 to TRBJ2-3; 9 nucleotides match TRBD1. The germline V gene encodes CDR1 ENHRY and CDR2 SYGVKD. This CDR3 is 16 amino acids long. The V segment lost 6 bases and the J segment 0 bases; nucleotides outside the gene matches: 7. CDR3 coding DNA: TGTGCCATCAGCATAACAGGGGGCGGGAGCACAGATACGCAGTATTTT. Translation gives CAISITGGGSTDTQYF.

The genes are TRBV30 and TRBJ2-7, with TRBD2 matching 9 bases. With 8 bases clipped from V and 4 bases from J, the junction kept 9 bases outside the gene matches. This CDR3 has 13 amino acids. Germline V gene sequence: CDR1 GTSNPN, CDR2 SVGIG (reference sequence). The CDR3 spells CAGIAGEAYEQYF. Written as DNA, the CDR3 is TGTGCCGGGATAGCGGGAGAGGCTTACGAGCAGTACTTC. The variable domain in full, with the rest retrieved from reference TRBV30 and TRBJ2-7, is SQTIHQWPATLVQPVGSPLSLECTVEGTSNPNLYWYRQAAGRGLQLLFYSVGIGQISSEVPQNLSASRPQDRQFILSSKKLLLSDSGFYLCAGIAGEAYEQYFGPGTRLTVT.